The rows below give T cell receptor beta chains drawn from one sample of a study of spatial heterogeneity in lung cancer. TCRdb independently ran MiXCR on the 5' RACE reads; one entry per CDR3 protein. Altogether around 110,000 distinct CDR3 sequences are present, 10% to 15% being singletons, with the ten largest covering 16%. This specimen consisted of PBMCs, obtained at follow-up. Every receptor here comes from a male donor with early-stage non-small cell lung cancer. Each CDR3 is given with its conserved first and last residue. Fields, in order: CDR3 protein, CDR3 DNA, J gene, clone size, V gene, D gene. The D gene is left open where the match is weak. Where a row states a size, it is once, few, many or the class of an expanded clone; other rows omit it.

CASGSGGAYNEQFF TGTGCCAGCGGGAGCGGGGGGGCGTACAATGAGCAGTTCTTC TRBJ2-1 many TRBV28 TRBD2
CASRWDRGTYEQYF TGTGCCAGCAGGTGGGACAGGGGAACCTACGAGCAGTACTTC TRBJ2-7 - TRBV12-3/TRBV12-4 TRBD1
CASRALGSFGETQYF TGTGCCAGCAGGGCACTAGGGAGCTTTGGCGAGACCCAGTACTTC TRBJ2-5 few TRBV3-1 -
CASSVGDRTTEAFF TGTGCCAGCAGCGTAGGGGACAGGACCACTGAAGCTTTCTTT TRBJ1-1 many TRBV9 TRBD1
CASGLGGGGTDTQYF TGTGCCAGCGGACTAGGGGGGGGAGGCACAGATACGCAGTATTTT TRBJ2-3 few TRBV12-3/TRBV12-4 -
CASSRQGARGYTF TGTGCCAGCAGCCGCCAGGGGGCGAGAGGCTACACCTTC TRBJ1-2 - TRBV3-1 TRBD1
CASSPGASGGADTQYF TGTGCCAGCAGCCCAGGGGCTAGCGGGGGGGCAGATACGCAGTATTTT TRBJ2-3 - TRBV7-2 TRBD2
CASSQDLPLGTIKGVSYEQYF TGTGCCAGCAGCCAAGATCTACCCTTGGGCACGATTAAAGGAGTCTCCTACGAGCAGTACTTC TRBJ2-7 - TRBV4-2 -
CASSLQGGSTDTQYF TGTGCCAGCAGCTTACAGGGGGGCTCCACAGATACGCAGTATTTT TRBJ2-3 - TRBV7-2 -
CSARDPGPLTGPQHF TGCAGTGCTAGAGATCCGGGACCGCTAACGGGACCCCAGCATTTT TRBJ1-5 - TRBV20-1 -
CSVARGTTSTDTQYF TGCAGCGTTGCGCGGGGGACCACTAGCACAGATACGCAGTATTTT TRBJ2-3 medium-sized TRBV29-1 TRBD2
CASSLGQDINYGYTF TGTGCCAGCAGCTTAGGACAGGATATTAACTATGGCTACACCTTC TRBJ1-2 many TRBV7-9 -
CASSLAKGWNEQFF TGCGCCAGCAGCTTGGCCAAAGGATGGAATGAGCAGTTCTTC TRBJ2-1 few TRBV5-1 -
CASSYRIVASPQHF TGTGCCAGCAGTTACCGGATAGTCGCCTCGCCCCAGCATTTT TRBJ1-5 few TRBV6-2/TRBV6-3 -
CASATVTGTYEQYF TGTGCCAGCGCAACAGTGACAGGGACCTACGAGCAGTACTTC TRBJ2-7 few TRBV12-3/TRBV12-4 TRBD1
CSGNGQGSTEAFF TGCAGCGGGAACGGACAGGGGTCCACTGAAGCTTTCTTT TRBJ1-1 - TRBV29-1 TRBD1
CASSPQFVSQGSNIQYF TGTGCCAGCAGCCCCCAGTTCGTTTCGCAGGGTTCGAACATTCAGTACTTC TRBJ2-4 few TRBV12-3/TRBV12-4 -
CASSSYRLAGQNTEAFF TGTGCCAGCAGCTCCTATCGACTTGCAGGGCAGAACACTGAAGCTTTCTTT TRBJ1-1 few TRBV7-8 -
CASSTRSYNEQFF TGCGCCAGCAGCACGCGCTCCTACAATGAGCAGTTCTTC TRBJ2-1 few TRBV5-1 -
CASSLAANEQFF TGCGCCAGCAGCTTGGCCGCCAATGAGCAGTTCTTC TRBJ2-1 many TRBV5-1 -
CASSPSRVEETQYF TGTGCCAGCTCACCATCTCGAGTGGAGGAGACCCAGTACTTC TRBJ2-5 - TRBV18 -
CASSSSPRTEAFF TGCGCCAGCAGCTCCTCCCCCCGAACTGAAGCTTTCTTT TRBJ1-1 few TRBV4-3 -
CASSLGSSAGNEQFF TGTGCCAGCAGTTTAGGCTCCTCAGCGGGGAATGAGCAGTTCTTC TRBJ2-1 few TRBV12-3/TRBV12-4 TRBD2
CASSIDPGRGRPNYGYTF TGTGCCAGTAGTATAGATCCTGGCAGAGGGAGGCCTAACTATGGCTACACCTTC TRBJ1-2 few TRBV19 -
CASSLGGGTANEKLFF TGTGCCAGCAGCTTGGGGGGCGGGACAGCTAATGAAAAACTGTTTTTT TRBJ1-4 few TRBV11-2 TRBD1
CASRYRDRGLWEQYF TGTGCCAGCAGGTACCGGGACAGGGGATTGTGGGAGCAGTACTTC TRBJ2-7 many TRBV6-5 TRBD1
CAGSLRGDPGEKLFF TGCGCCGGCAGCCTCCGAGGTGACCCTGGGGAAAAACTGTTTTTT TRBJ1-4 - TRBV4-3 -
CASSQGTGTHEKLFF TGTGCCAGCTCCCAAGGGACAGGGACACATGAAAAACTGTTTTTT TRBJ1-4 - TRBV12-3/TRBV12-4 TRBD1
CASSEGVRRNEQFF TGTGCCAGCAGTGAGGGCGTCCGGAGAAATGAGCAGTTCTTC TRBJ2-1 few TRBV2 -
CASSLAGLAGIDEQYF TGTGCCAGCAGCTTGGCAGGACTAGCGGGGATCGACGAGCAGTACTTC TRBJ2-7 few TRBV5-5 TRBD2
CASRAGPNQPQHF TGTGCCAGCAGGGCAGGGCCCAATCAGCCCCAGCATTTT TRBJ1-5 - TRBV6-6 -
CASRLRDTPSETQYF TGTGCCAGCAGATTGCGGGACACCCCTTCGGAGACCCAGTACTTC TRBJ2-5 few TRBV11-1 -
CASSQDGLAGDYEQYF TGTGCCAGCAGCCAAGATGGACTAGCGGGGGACTACGAGCAGTACTTC TRBJ2-7 - TRBV3-1 TRBD2
CAIRPGTGNTDTQYF TGTGCCATCAGACCCGGGACAGGGAACACAGATACGCAGTATTTT TRBJ2-3 many TRBV10-3 TRBD1
CASSFMASNTEAFF TGTGCCAGCAGCTTCATGGCCTCGAACACTGAAGCTTTCTTT TRBJ1-1 many TRBV7-9 -
CASQLPADYGYTF TGTGCCAGCCAGTTACCCGCGGACTATGGCTACACCTTC TRBJ1-2 few TRBV28 -
CSGMTGFNSPLHF TGCAGTGGAATGACAGGGTTCAATTCACCCCTCCACTTT TRBJ1-6 few TRBV20-1 TRBD1
CASNPGVTDTQYF TGTGCCAGCAACCCGGGGGTCACAGATACGCAGTATTTT TRBJ2-3 - TRBV2 -
CASRDPGQGAANYGYTF TGTGCCAGCAGGGACCCGGGACAGGGGGCAGCTAACTATGGCTACACCTTC TRBJ1-2 - TRBV9 TRBD1
CASRRQGANEQYF TGTGCCAGCAGGAGACAGGGGGCCAACGAGCAGTACTTC TRBJ2-7 few TRBV3-1 TRBD1
CASSQGAVNTGELFF TGTGCCAGCAGCCAAGGGGCAGTAAATACCGGGGAGCTGTTTTTT TRBJ2-2 - TRBV3-1 -
CASSQLGVNTEAFF TGCGCCAGCAGCCAGCTAGGGGTGAACACTGAAGCTTTCTTT TRBJ1-1 - TRBV4-3 -
CASSTDPHVEKLFF TGCGCCAGCAGCACGGACCCACACGTCGAAAAACTGTTTTTT TRBJ1-4 few TRBV5-1 -
CASSSRTGRVNNEQYF TGTGCCAGCAGCTCCCGGACAGGGAGGGTTAATAACGAGCAGTACTTC TRBJ2-7 - TRBV3-1 -
CAISAQGATDTQYF TGTGCCATCAGTGCGCAGGGGGCAACAGATACGCAGTATTTT TRBJ2-3 - TRBV10-3 TRBD1
CSAQRTDSGANVLTF TGCAGTGCCCAGAGGACAGACTCTGGGGCCAACGTCCTGACTTTC TRBJ2-6 - TRBV20-1 -
CASSQGSREKLFF TGTGCCAGCAGCCAAGGGAGTCGAGAAAAACTGTTTTTT TRBJ1-4 once TRBV14 -
CASSQDRAGLQHF TGTGCCAGCAGCCAGGACAGGGCCGGGTTACAGCATTTT TRBJ1-5 few TRBV12-3/TRBV12-4 TRBD1
CASSLGADSNQPQHF TGTGCCAGCAGCTTGGGTGCTGATAGCAATCAGCCCCAGCATTTT TRBJ1-5 few TRBV7-9 -
CASSPMPGQGREQFF TGTGCCAGCAGCCCAATGCCGGGACAGGGGCGGGAGCAGTTCTTC TRBJ2-1 many TRBV6-2/TRBV6-3 TRBD1
CASSRDTDSYNEQFF TGCGCCAGCAGCAGGGACACCGACTCCTACAATGAGCAGTTCTTC TRBJ2-1 many TRBV5-1 -
CASIELAGSTDTQYF TGTGCCAGCATAGAGTTAGCGGGGAGCACTGATACGCAGTATTTT TRBJ2-3 once TRBV6-2/TRBV6-3 TRBD2
CASSQYRGSSPLHF TGTGCCAGCAGCCAATATAGGGGGAGTTCACCCCTCCACTTT TRBJ1-6 many TRBV7-8 -
CASSQEGRRYNEQFF TGCGCCAGCAGCCAAGAGGGCAGACGATACAATGAGCAGTTCTTC TRBJ2-1 few TRBV4-3 -